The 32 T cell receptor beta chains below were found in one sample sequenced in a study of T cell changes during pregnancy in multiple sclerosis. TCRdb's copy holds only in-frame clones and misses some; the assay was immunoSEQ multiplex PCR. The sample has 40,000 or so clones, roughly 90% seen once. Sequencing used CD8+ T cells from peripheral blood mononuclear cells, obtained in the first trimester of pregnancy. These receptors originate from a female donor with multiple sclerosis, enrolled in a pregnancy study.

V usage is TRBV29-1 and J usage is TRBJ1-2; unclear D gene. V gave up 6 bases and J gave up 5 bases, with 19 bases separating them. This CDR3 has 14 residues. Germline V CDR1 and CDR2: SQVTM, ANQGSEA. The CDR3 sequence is CSVPGSSNGYGYTF. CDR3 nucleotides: TGCAGCGTCCCCGGGTCCTCTAATGGGTATGGCTACACCTTC.

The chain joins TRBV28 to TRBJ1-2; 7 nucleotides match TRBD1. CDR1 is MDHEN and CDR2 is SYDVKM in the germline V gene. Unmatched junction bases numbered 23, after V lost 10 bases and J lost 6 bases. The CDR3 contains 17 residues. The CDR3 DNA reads TGTGCCATCGCGGGGACAGCAGAATTAGGTACGGCGAATGGCTACACCTTC. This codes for CAIAGTAELGTANGYTF.

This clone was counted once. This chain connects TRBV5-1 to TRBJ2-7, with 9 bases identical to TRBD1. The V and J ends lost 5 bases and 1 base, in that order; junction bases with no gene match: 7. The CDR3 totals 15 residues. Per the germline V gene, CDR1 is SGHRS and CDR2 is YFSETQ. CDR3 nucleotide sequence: TGCGCCAGCAGGGCGGGGACAGGGTCATCCTACGAGCAGTACTTC. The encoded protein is CASRAGTGSSYEQYF.

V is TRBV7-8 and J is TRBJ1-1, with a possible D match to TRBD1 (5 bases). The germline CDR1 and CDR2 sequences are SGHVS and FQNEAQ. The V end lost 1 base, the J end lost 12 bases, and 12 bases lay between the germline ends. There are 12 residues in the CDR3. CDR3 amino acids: CASSLGGRATFF. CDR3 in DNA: TGTGCCAGCAGCTTAGGCGGCAGGGCGACTTTCTTT.

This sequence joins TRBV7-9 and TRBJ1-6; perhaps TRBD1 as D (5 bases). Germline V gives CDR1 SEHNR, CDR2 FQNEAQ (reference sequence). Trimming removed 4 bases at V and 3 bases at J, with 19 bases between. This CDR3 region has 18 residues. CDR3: CASSSGGEVQNYNSPLHF. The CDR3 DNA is TGTGCCAGCAGCTCTGGAGGGGAGGTTCAAAACTATAATTCACCCCTCCACTTT.

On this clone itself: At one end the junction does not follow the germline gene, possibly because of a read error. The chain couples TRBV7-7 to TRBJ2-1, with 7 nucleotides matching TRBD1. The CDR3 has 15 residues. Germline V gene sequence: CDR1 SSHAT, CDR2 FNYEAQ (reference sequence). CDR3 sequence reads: CASSQATGSSNEQFF. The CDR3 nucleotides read TGTGCTAGCAGCCAGGCGACAGGGAGTTCTAATGAGCAGTTCTTC.

This CDR3 is CASSEVLAGTGELFF. Written as DNA, the CDR3 is TGTGCCAGCAGTGAAGTCCTAGCGGGGACCGGGGAGCTGTTTTTT. The genes are TRBV6-1 and TRBJ2-2, with TRBD2 identical over 9 bases. Losses at the gene ends were 1 base for V and 5 bases for J; bases not matched to a gene: 2. Looked up from germline, CDR1 is MNHNS and CDR2 is SASEGT. CDR3 length equals 15 residues.

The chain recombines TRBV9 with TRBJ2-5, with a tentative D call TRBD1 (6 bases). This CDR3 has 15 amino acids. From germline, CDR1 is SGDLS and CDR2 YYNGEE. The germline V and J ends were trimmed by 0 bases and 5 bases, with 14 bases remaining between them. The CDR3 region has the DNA TGTGCCAGCAGCGTAGGTCAGGGGTCGCGGGAGACCCAGTACTTC. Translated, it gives CASSVGQGSRETQYF.

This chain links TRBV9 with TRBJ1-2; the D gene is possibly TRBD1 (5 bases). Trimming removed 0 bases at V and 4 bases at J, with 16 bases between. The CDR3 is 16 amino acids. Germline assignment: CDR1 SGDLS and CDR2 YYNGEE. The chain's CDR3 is CASSVASIGHSYGYTF. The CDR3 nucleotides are TGTGCCAGCAGCGTAGCCTCAATTGGACATTCCTATGGCTACACCTTC.

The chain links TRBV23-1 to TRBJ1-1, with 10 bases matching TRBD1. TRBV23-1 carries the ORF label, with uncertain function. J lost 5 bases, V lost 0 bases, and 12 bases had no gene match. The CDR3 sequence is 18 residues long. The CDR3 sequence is CASSQSRKRQGAGTEAFF. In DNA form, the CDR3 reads TGCGCCAGCAGTCAATCGCGAAAGCGACAGGGGGCTGGAACTGAAGCTTTCTTT.

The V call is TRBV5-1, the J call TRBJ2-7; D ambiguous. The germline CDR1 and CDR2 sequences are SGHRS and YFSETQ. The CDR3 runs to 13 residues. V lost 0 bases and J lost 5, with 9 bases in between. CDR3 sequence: CASSLDETNEQYF. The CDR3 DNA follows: TGCGCCAGCAGCTTGGATGAGACAAACGAGCAGTACTTC.

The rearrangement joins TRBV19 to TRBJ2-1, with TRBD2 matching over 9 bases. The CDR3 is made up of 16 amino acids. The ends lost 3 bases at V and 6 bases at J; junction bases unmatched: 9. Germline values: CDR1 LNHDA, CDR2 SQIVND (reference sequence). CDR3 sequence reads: CASSIAAGGESNEQFF. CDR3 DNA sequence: TGTGCCAGTAGTATTGCAGCGGGGGGCGAGAGCAATGAGCAGTTCTTC.

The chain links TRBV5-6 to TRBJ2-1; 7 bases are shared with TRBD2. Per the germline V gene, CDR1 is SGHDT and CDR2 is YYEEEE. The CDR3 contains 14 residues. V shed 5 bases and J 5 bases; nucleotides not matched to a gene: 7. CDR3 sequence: CASREAGPNNEQFF. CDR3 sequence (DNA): TGTGCCAGCAGAGAAGCGGGACCAAACAATGAGCAGTTCTTC.

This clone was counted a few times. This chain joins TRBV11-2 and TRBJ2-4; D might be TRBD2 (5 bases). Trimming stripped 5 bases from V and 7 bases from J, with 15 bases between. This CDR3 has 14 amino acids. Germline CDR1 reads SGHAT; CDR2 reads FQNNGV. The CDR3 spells CASSATGIENIQYF. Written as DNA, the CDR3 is TGTGCCAGCAGCGCGACGGGGATTGAGAACATTCAGTACTTC.

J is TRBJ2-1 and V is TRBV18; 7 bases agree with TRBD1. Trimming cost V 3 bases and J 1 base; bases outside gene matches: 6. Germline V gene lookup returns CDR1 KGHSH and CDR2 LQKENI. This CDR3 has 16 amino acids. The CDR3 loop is CASSPGTDGSYNEQFF. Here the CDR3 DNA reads TGTGCCAGCTCACCCGGGACAGATGGTTCCTACAATGAGCAGTTCTTC.

The CDR3 nucleotides read TGTGCCAGCAGCCCCGACGGCGGCGCCCCTGAAGCTTTCTTT. Translated, it gives CASSPDGGAPEAFF. The chain joins TRBV11-3 to TRBJ1-1; D unclear. V lost 5 bases and J lost 6, with 16 bases in between. This CDR3 contains 14 residues. Germline values: CDR1 SGHNT, CDR2 YENEEA.

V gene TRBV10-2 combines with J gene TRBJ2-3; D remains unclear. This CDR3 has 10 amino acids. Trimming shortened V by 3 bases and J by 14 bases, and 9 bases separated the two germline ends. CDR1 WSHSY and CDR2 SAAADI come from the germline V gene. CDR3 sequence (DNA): TGCGCCAGCAGTGATGTCTTTATGTATTTT. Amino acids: CASSDVFMYF.

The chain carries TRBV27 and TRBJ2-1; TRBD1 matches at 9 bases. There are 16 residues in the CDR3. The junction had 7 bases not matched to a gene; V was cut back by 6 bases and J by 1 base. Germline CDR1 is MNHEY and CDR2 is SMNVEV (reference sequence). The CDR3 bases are TGTGCCAGCAGACGGACAGGGGATTATTCCTACAATGAGCAGTTCTTC. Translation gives CASRRTGDYSYNEQFF.

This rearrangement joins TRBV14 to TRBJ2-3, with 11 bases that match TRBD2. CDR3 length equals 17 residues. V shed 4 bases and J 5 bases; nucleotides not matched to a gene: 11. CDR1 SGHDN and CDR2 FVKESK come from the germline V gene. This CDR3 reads CASSPWGSGGAGDTQYF. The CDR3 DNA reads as TGTGCCAGCAGCCCCTGGGGTAGCGGGGGGGCCGGAGATACGCAGTATTTT.

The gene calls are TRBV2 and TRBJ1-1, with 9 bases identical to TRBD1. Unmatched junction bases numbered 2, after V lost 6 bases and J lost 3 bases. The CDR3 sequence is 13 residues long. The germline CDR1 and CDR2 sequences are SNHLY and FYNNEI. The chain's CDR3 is CASRDRGDTEAFF. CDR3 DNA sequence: TGTGCCAGCAGGGACAGGGGCGACACTGAAGCTTTCTTT.

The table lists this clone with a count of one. CDR3 nucleotides: TGTGCCAGCAGCGTAGGAGGAGAGTACGAGCAGTACTTC. Amino acid sequence: CASSVGGEYEQYF. V and J are TRBV9 and TRBJ2-7; D is uncertain. CDR1 and CDR2 (germline): SGDLS, YYNGEE. Deletions cut 0 bases from V and 4 bases from J, with 8 bases between. This CDR3 comprises 13 residues.

The CDR3 reads CASSQVVLAGGRSYNEQFF. CDR3 nucleotide sequence: TGTGCCAGCAGCCAAGTGGTACTAGCGGGGGGGCGGTCCTACAATGAGCAGTTCTTC. The chain links TRBV4-2 to TRBJ2-1; 13 positions agree with TRBD2. Germline lookup yields CDR1 LGHNA and CDR2 YNFKEQ. J lost 1 base, V lost 1 base, and 7 bases had no gene match. The CDR3 is made up of 19 amino acids.

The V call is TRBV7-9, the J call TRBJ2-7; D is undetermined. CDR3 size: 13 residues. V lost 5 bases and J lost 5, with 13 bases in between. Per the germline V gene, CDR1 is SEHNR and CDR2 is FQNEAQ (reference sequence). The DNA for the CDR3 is TGTGCCAGCAGCCGCCCTAACTTCCACGAGCAGTACTTC. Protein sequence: CASSRPNFHEQYF.

CDR3 DNA: TGTGCCAGCAGTGAACTCTCAGGGGGCGGCACAGATACGCAGTATTTT. Its protein product is CASSELSGGGTDTQYF. V is TRBV6-1 and J is TRBJ2-3, with 8 nucleotides matching TRBD1. This CDR3 has 16 amino acids. Germline CDR1 is MNHNS and CDR2 is SASEGT. V shed 2 bases and J 1 base; nucleotides not matched to a gene: 5.

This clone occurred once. CDR3 residues: CASSETSGANVLTF. CDR3 sequence (DNA): TGTGCCAGCAGTGAAACAAGTGGGGCCAACGTCCTGACTTTC. V gene TRBV6-1 combines with J gene TRBJ2-6; D is ambiguous. The germline gives CDR1 MNHNS, CDR2 SASEGT. The CDR3 spans 14 residues. Trimming cost V 2 bases and J 3 bases, with 5 bases left between them.

DNA of the CDR3: TGTGCCAGCAGTGAACCGGGACAGCAAATCTATGGCTACACCTTC. This codes for CASSEPGQQIYGYTF. V usage is TRBV2 and J usage is TRBJ1-2; 7 positions agree with TRBD1. The CDR3 runs 15 residues. Per the germline V gene, CDR1 is SNHLY and CDR2 is FYNNEI. V lost 2 bases and J lost 4; bases outside the gene matches: 7.

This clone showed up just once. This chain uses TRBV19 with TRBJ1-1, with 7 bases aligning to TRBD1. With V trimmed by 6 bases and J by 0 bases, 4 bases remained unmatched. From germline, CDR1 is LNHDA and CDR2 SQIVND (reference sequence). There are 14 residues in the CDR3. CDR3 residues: CASSEQGLNTEAFF. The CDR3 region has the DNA TGTGCCAGTAGCGAACAGGGGTTGAACACTGAAGCTTTCTTT.

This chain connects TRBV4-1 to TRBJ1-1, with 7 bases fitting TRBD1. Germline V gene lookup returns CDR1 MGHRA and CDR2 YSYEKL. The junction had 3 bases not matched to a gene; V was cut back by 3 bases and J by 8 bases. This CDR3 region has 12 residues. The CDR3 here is CASSQDRFEAFF. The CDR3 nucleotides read TGCGCCAGCAGCCAGGACAGGTTCGAAGCTTTCTTT.

CDR3 nucleotides: TGCGCCAGCAGCCAGGGACTAGTGTACGAGCAGTACTTC. It encodes CASSQGLVYEQYF. The rearrangement uses TRBV4-1 and TRBJ2-7; 8 bases fit TRBD2. V was pared by 3 bases and J by 4 bases, with 2 bases of the junction left unmatched. The CDR3 is 13 residues long. CDR1 is MGHRA, CDR2 YSYEKL, per germline.

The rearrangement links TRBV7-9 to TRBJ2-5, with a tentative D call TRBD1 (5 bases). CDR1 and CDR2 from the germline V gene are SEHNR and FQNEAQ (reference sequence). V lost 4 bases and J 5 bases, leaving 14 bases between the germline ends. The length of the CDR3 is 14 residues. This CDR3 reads CASSWTIGQETQYF. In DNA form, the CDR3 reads TGTGCCAGCAGCTGGACAATTGGGCAGGAGACCCAGTACTTC.

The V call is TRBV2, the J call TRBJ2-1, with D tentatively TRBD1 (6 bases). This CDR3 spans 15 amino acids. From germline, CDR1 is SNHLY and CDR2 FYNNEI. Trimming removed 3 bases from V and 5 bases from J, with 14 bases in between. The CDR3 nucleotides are TGTGCCAGCAGTGATCTTGGGGGCCCTCACAATGAGCAGTTCTTC. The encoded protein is CASSDLGGPHNEQFF.

This CDR3 reads CASSLFGDRGETQYF. CDR3 in DNA: TGTGCCAGCAGCTTATTTGGGGACAGGGGAGAGACCCAGTACTTC. V is TRBV5-4 and J is TRBJ2-5, with 10 bases aligning to TRBD1. The CDR3 runs 15 residues. Germline V gene sequence: CDR1 SGHNT, CDR2 YYREEE (reference sequence). V was pared by 2 bases and J by 4 bases, with 5 bases of the junction left unmatched.